This TCR beta chain was retrieved from a study of blood T cell repertoires in COVID-19. This clone was observed a few times. Original processing notes: Quantification of nucleated cells was approximated via reference gene primer amplification. Profiling relied on immunoSEQ multiplex PCR, and the TCRdb table lists in-frame clones only, not all of them. V and J calls and clone size are given by that table; D and trimming were obtained from the DNA. Of roughly 290,000 clones in the sample, 85% were seen once. The germline CDR1 and CDR2 sequences are SNHLY and FYNNEI. Trimming removed 6 bases at V and 0 bases at J, with 6 bases between. The CDR3 spans 13 residues.

This sequence was found in a woman between 45 and 65 years old with active or convalescent COVID-19. Sequenced: peripheral blood. The V call is TRBV2, the J call TRBJ2-1, with D possibly TRBD2 on 5 matching bases. This CDR3 is CASRLDSYNEQFF. The CDR3 coding sequence is TGTGCCAGCAGACTAGACTCCTACAATGAGCAGTTCTTC.